This T cell receptor beta chain is from a study of blood T cells in healthy people across ages. Findings and caveats of the study: TCR beta diversity per million T cells fell roughly linearly with age. Any conclusive comparison of naive versus antigen-experienced cells was prevented by using unsorted PBMCs.

Those donating, healthy Caucasian individuals from Russia, were aged about 6 to 100. No fewer than 5.5 micrograms of total RNA were isolated from every sample. Sample-barcoded 5' priming and a J-beta primer mix drove a second PCR of about 7 to 12 cycles. TCRdb redid the calling of the 5' RACE reads with MiXCR, one entry per CDR3 protein. The repertoire holds 1.5 million to 2 million distinct CDR3 sequences, with about 31% as singletons. Comment on this clonotype: What it binds is not known.

The specimen was blood. This sequence was found in a woman in her 30s in good health.

Here the CDR3 DNA reads TGTGCCAGCAGTTTACTAGCGAGGGGACCCCAAGAGACCCAGTACTTC. Translation gives CASSLLARGPQETQYF. The chain has TRBV27 and TRBJ2-5; D might be TRBD2 (6 bases). Trimming cost V 2 bases and J 1 base, with 14 bases left between them. The germline V gene encodes CDR1 MNHEY and CDR2 SMNVEV (reference sequence). This CDR3 has 16 residues.